Listed here are 22 T cell receptor beta chains from one sample, sequenced in a study of molecular identifiers for immune sequencing clone quantification. TCRdb called the PCR reads again in MiXCR, with one record for every CDR3 protein. The sample gives some 580,000 distinct CDR3 sequences, 25% of which show up once; 0.78% is in the top ten. Sequencing was performed on naive CD8+ T cells from blood, with Jurkat cell RNA spiked in. The subset denotes: FACS-sorted CD8+CD4-CCR7+CD45RA+ naive T cells. These receptors were collected from a human donor in good health. Some libraries in this study had Jurkat cell RNA spiked in.

This clonotype was counted only a few times. Sequence at one end of the junction differs from germline and may be a read error. The chain employs TRBV7-9 and TRBJ2-1; 7 nucleotides agree with TRBD1. Germline CDR1 SEHNR, CDR2 FQNEAQ (reference sequence). The CDR3 sequence is 15 residues long. The CDR3 DNA reads TGTGCCAACAGCTTAGGACAGGTGACCTACAATGAGCAGTTCTTC. This codes for CANSLGQVTYNEQFF.

The rearrangement uses TRBV28 and TRBJ2-1; 11 bases are a match to TRBD2. Germline V gene data show CDR1 as MDHEN and CDR2 as SYDVKM. V was pared by 5 bases and J by 4 bases, with 7 bases of the junction left unmatched. CDR3 length: 16 amino acids. DNA of the CDR3: TGTGCCAGCAGTCCCCGACTAGCGGGAAATTACAATGAGCAGTTCTTC. It translates to CASSPRLAGNYNEQFF.

The J gene is TRBJ2-7, the V gene TRBV12-3 or TRBV12-4; D is possibly TRBD1 or TRBD2 (5 bases each). V gave up 4 bases and J gave up 7 bases, with 17 bases separating them. This CDR3 has 14 residues. In DNA, the CDR3 is TGTGCCAGCAGTTGGCCGGGGCCCTCAAGGGAGCAGTACTTC. Amino acids: CASSWPGPSREQYF.

Comments on this clonotype: A much larger clone lies one base from this, so it may be a read error. The chain combines TRBV13 with TRBJ2-2; TRBD1 matches at 11 bases. Germline V gene data show CDR1 as PRHDT and CDR2 as FYEKMQ (reference sequence). Unmatched junction bases numbered 6, after V lost 5 bases and J lost 10 bases. The CDR3 length is 14 residues. CDR3 sequence (DNA): TGTGCCAGCAGCCTATGGACAGGGGGCGAGGAGCTGTTTTTT. Its protein product is CASSLWTGGEELFF.

This chain uses TRBV19 with TRBJ1-5; a possible D gene is TRBD1 (6 bases). V lost 3 bases and J 7 bases, leaving 13 bases between the germline ends. This CDR3 contains 14 residues. Germline CDR1 and CDR2: LNHDA and SQIVND (reference sequence). The CDR3 coding sequence is TGTGCCAGTAGTATTCCAGGGGTAACGCAGCCCCAGCATTTT. This gives the protein CASSIPGVTQPQHF.

This clonotype was picked up many times. The chain has TRBV5-1 and TRBJ2-5, with a tentative D call TRBD2 (5 bases). Trimming pared 3 bases from V and 5 bases from J, leaving 14 bases between. Germline CDR1 is SGHRS and CDR2 is YFSETQ. CDR3 length equals 14 residues. CDR3 sequence: CASSSDGGVETQYF. DNA of the CDR3: TGCGCCAGCAGCTCGGACGGAGGTGTGGAGACCCAGTACTTC.

The sample holds a few counts of this clonotype. The chain couples TRBV12-3 or TRBV12-4 to TRBJ2-2, with D maybe TRBD1 (6 bases). The CDR3 is 15 amino acids. Trimming took 2 bases from V and 3 from J, leaving 10 bases between them. As DNA, the CDR3 is TGTGCCAGCAGTTTAACAGGGCCGTACACCGGGGAGCTGTTTTTT. It is translated as CASSLTGPYTGELFF.

This chain joins TRBV20-1 and TRBJ2-1; 10 bases are a match to TRBD2. V lost 3 bases to trimming and J lost 2 bases; unmatched junction nucleotides: 13. The CDR3 length is 18 residues. Germline-derived CDR1 and CDR2 are DFQATT and SNEGSKA (reference sequence). The CDR3 nucleotides are TGCAGTGCTAGGGGGACTAGCGTACTAAATAGGGCCTACAATGAGCAGTTCTTC. Translation gives CSARGTSVLNRAYNEQFF.

This clonotype was observed at least ten times. The genes are TRBV25-1 and TRBJ1-5; no definite D call. The CDR3 has 13 residues. Germline V gene lookup returns CDR1 MGHDK and CDR2 SYGVNS. With 5 bases removed from V and 7 bases from J, the gap between germline ends came to 12 bases. The CDR3 reads CASSLPGGQPQHF. The CDR3 DNA reads as TGTGCCAGCAGTCTACCTGGAGGGCAGCCCCAGCATTTT.

V is TRBV28 and J is TRBJ2-1; 9 bases agree with TRBD2. Per the germline V gene, CDR1 is MDHEN and CDR2 is SYDVKM. With 3 bases clipped from V and 10 bases from J, the junction kept 13 bases outside the gene matches. This CDR3 has 16 amino acids. CDR3 DNA sequence: TGTGCCAGCAGTTTCCCCTGGGCGGGAGGGTCAGGGGAGCAGTTCTTC. Encoded protein: CASSFPWAGGSGEQFF. Full variable domain (missing parts from reference TRBV28 and TRBJ2-1): DVKVTQSSRYLVKRTGEKVFLECVQDMDHENMFWYRQDPGLGLRLIYFSYDVKMKEKGDIPEGYSVSREKKERFSLILESASTNQTSMYLCASSFPWAGGSGEQFFGPGTRLTVL.

Concerning this clonotype itself: A much larger clone is a single base away; this may be a read error. This CDR3 is CASRKGVRDTEAFF. The CDR3, as DNA: TGTGCCAGCAGGAAAGGGGTTAGGGACACTGAAGCTTTCTTT. V gene TRBV7-9 combines with J gene TRBJ1-1; a possible D gene is TRBD1 (5 bases). The V end was cut by 6 bases, the J end by 3 bases, with 14 bases between. Germline V gene sequence: CDR1 SEHNR, CDR2 FQNEAQ (reference sequence). The CDR3 is made up of 14 amino acids.

Worth noting for this clonotype: The CDR3 does not close with the conserved phenylalanine or tryptophan, likely indicating a read error. The chain is built from TRBV2 and TRBJ1-5, with TRBD1 identical over 8 bases. CDR1 and CDR2 from the germline V gene are SNHLY and FYNNEI. The length of the CDR3 is 14 residues. Trimming at V came to 7 bases and at J to 5 bases, leaving 7 bases not matched to a gene. The CDR3 protein is CASKGAGGHQPQHL. CDR3 DNA: TGTGCCAGCAAGGGAGCAGGGGGCCATCAGCCCCAGCATCTT.

Points on this clonotype: A much larger clone differs by one base, so this may be a read error. The CDR3 ends on some other residue instead of the conserved phenylalanine or tryptophan, so this is likely a read error. The chain carries TRBV20-1 and TRBJ2-7; TRBD1 matches at 9 bases. The CDR3 sequence is 15 residues long. Germline V CDR1 and CDR2: DFQATT, SNEGSKA (reference sequence). Trimming took 2 bases from V and 4 from J; bases not matched to a gene: 9. CDR3: CSARPLDRGLYEQYL. CDR3 coding DNA: TGCAGTGCTAGACCCTTGGACAGGGGTCTATACGAGCAGTACCTC.

In its sample, this clonotype was seen a few times. V gene TRBV10-3 combines with J gene TRBJ2-7; 7 positions agree with TRBD1. With V trimmed by 5 bases and J by 3 bases, 4 bases remained unmatched. The CDR3 contains 13 residues. CDR1 is ENHRY, CDR2 SYGVKD, per germline. In DNA, the CDR3 is TGTGCCATCAGTAGGCCAGGGGGCTACGAGCAGTACTTC. This encodes CAISRPGGYEQYF.

This clonotype turned up a few times. V gene TRBV27 combines with J gene TRBJ1-1, with D unclear. The germline V gene encodes CDR1 MNHEY and CDR2 SMNVEV (reference sequence). Deletions cut 10 bases from V and 4 bases from J, with 19 bases between. The CDR3 runs to 14 residues. Written as DNA, the CDR3 is TGTGCCACCCACGGTGGCTCCCCCGGCACTGAAGCTTTCTTT. As protein: CATHGGSPGTEAFF.

On this clonotype: One end of the junction varies from germline; a read error may be responsible. The rearrangement uses TRBV15 and TRBJ2-7, with unresolved D. The CDR3 totals 14 residues. In germline, CDR1 is LNHNV, CDR2 YYDKDF (reference sequence). CDR3: CATSTRTASNEQYF. DNA of the CDR3: TGTGCCACCAGCACCAGGACGGCCTCCAACGAGCAGTACTTC.

This clonotype has more than one count but fewer than ten. V usage is TRBV7-6 and J usage is TRBJ1-5; D is unresolved. V lost 4 bases and J lost 4, with 8 bases in between. The CDR3 length is 13 residues. CDR1 is SGHVS and CDR2 is FNYEAQ in the germline V gene. For the CDR3, the DNA is TGTGCCAGCAGCTCCGACCGAAATCAGCCCCAGCATTTT. Encoded protein: CASSSDRNQPQHF.

Remarks on this clonotype: At one end, the junction sequence differs from germline, possibly due to a read error. For the CDR3, the DNA is TGTGCCAGCAGCCCGGGACATACTTACGAGCAGTCCTTC. It yields the protein CASSPGHTYEQSF. The J gene is TRBJ2-7, the V gene TRBV14, with D possibly being TRBD1 (6 bases). Germline V gene sequence: CDR1 SGHDN, CDR2 FVKESK. The CDR3 extends over 13 amino acids.

V is TRBV7-2 and J is TRBJ2-1; 10 nucleotides agree with TRBD2. This CDR3 is built from 15 residues. With 1 base clipped from V and 10 bases from J, the junction kept 7 bases outside the gene matches. CDR1 and CDR2 (germline): SGHTA, FQGNSA. In nucleotides, the CDR3 is TGTGCCAGCAGCTTAGTGAGGCTAGCGGGAGTGGAGCAGTTCTTC. Translation: CASSLVRLAGVEQFF. Using reference TRBV7-2 and TRBJ2-1 for the parts outside the CDR3, the full variable domain is GAGVSQSPSNKVTEKGKDVELRCDPISGHTALYWYRQSLGQGLEFLIYFQGNSAPDKSGLPSDRFSAERTGGSVSTLTIQRTQQEDSAVYLCASSLVRLAGVEQFFGPGTRLTVL.

The chain employs TRBV7-9 and TRBJ2-7; the D is unclear. The CDR3 extends over 16 amino acids. Trimming cost V 2 bases and J 7 bases, with 21 bases left between them. Germline CDR1 is SEHNR and CDR2 is FQNEAQ (reference sequence). The CDR3 sequence is CASSLSQDPPSREQYF. CDR3 bases: TGTGCCAGCAGCTTAAGTCAGGACCCCCCGTCGCGGGAGCAGTACTTC. The full variable domain, in which reference TRBV7-9 and TRBJ2-7 provide the parts outside the CDR3, is DTGVSQNPRHKITKRGQNVTFRCDPISEHNRLYWYRQTLGQGPEFLTYFQNEAQLEKSRLLSDRFSAERPKGSFSTLEIQRTEQGDSAMYLCASSLSQDPPSREQYFGPGTRLTVT.

On this clonotype: A much larger clone lies a single base off, so this may be a read error. The rearrangement joins TRBV20-1 to TRBJ2-7, with D uncertain. CDR1 DFQATT and CDR2 SNEGSKA come from the germline V gene (reference sequence). The CDR3 sequence is 12 residues long. CDR3 coding DNA: TGCAGTGCCCCCCAAAACGCTTACGAGCAGTGCTTC. Protein sequence: CSAPQNAYEQCF.

In its sample, this clonotype was seen many times. This sequence joins TRBV7-8 and TRBJ2-7, with a possible D match to TRBD2 (5 bases). Germline-derived CDR1 and CDR2 are SGHVS and FQNEAQ. This CDR3 spans 14 amino acids. Trimming left V 5 bases short and J 3 bases short, with 14 bases between. The CDR3 here is CASSLQDFFYEQYF. The CDR3 DNA reads TGTGCCAGCAGCCTCCAGGACTTCTTCTACGAGCAGTACTTC.